The clone carrying this T cell receptor (beta chain) was seen only a few times. The identical CDR3 is also encoded by other nucleotide sequences in the sample. Using immunoSEQ multiplex PCR, the repertoire was profiled, and TCRdb retains in-frame clones only, with some absent. The table records roughly 2.6 million clones, just over 90% of them present only once. These data belong to a study of shared clonotypes between healthy human individuals. Germline lookup yields CDR1 SGHRS and CDR2 YFSETQ. Deletions cut 0 bases from V and 3 bases from J, with 7 bases between. The CDR3 contains 14 residues. The sample comprised naive CD4+ T cells sorted from blood. Subset described: CD45RA+ positively selected. The receptor was derived from a man in his late teens or twenties in good health. The chain is built from TRBV5-1 and TRBJ1-3; D remains unclear. CDR3 sequence: CASSLAGYGNTIYF. The CDR3 nucleotides read TGCGCCAGCAGCTTGGCGGGGTATGGAAACACCATATATTTT.